What follows describes a single T cell receptor (beta chain). Its antigen remains unidentified. Sequencing was performed with immunoSEQ multiplex PCR; in TCRdb, only in-frame clones are kept and a portion is missing. The sample carries around 300,000 clones, 90% recorded once. Treatment in this sample: over 15 received Ad26.COV2.S at low or high dose, single or two shots; 5 received placebo; per-sample allocation not given. At day 63 after the first vaccine or placebo injection, samples were drawn. The data originate from a study of Ad26.COV2.S vaccination and SARS-CoV-2 variants. Whole-study findings and limits: Total T cell responses may have been underestimated by the TCR breadth and depth analyses.

This clonotype was obtained from a person between 18 and 65 years old who received the Ad26.COV2.S COVID-19 vaccine or a placebo. The sample in question was peripheral blood, obtained in a trial of Ad26.COV2.S vaccine versus placebo.

The CDR3 DNA follows: TGCAGCGTTTCCGACCGCTACGAGCAGTACTTC. It codes for CSVSDRYEQYF. This chain uses TRBV29-1 with TRBJ2-7; D is undetermined. V was pared by 5 bases and J by 3 bases, with 8 bases between. The germline V gene encodes CDR1 SQVTM and CDR2 ANQGSEA. The CDR3 runs to 11 residues.